The rows below give T cell receptor beta chains drawn from one sample of a study of cytomegalovirus exposure and HLA in healthy donors. Only in-frame clones appear in the TCRdb table, and some are missing; sequencing was by immunoSEQ multiplex PCR. This sample yields 150,000 to 200,000 clones, of which about 85% are seen a single time; 16% belongs to the top ten. Sequencing was carried out using PBMCs. All receptors derive from a young man in good health and CMV-seropositive. Each CDR3 is given with its conserved first and last residue. D genes are given only for firm matches. Rows may omit the clone size; those that give it use once, few, many or a size class.

d_call j_call v_call clone_size cdr3_aa cdr3_nt
TRBD1 TRBJ2-7 TRBV27 NA CASSPGTGNEQYF TGTGCCAGCAGTCCCGGGACAGGGAACGAGCAGTACTTC
NA TRBJ2-7 TRBV27 NA CASSLQGTSYEQYF TGTGCCAGCAGCCTCCAGGGGACCTCCTACGAGCAGTACTTC
NA TRBJ2-7 TRBV7-6 NA CASSLGSGYEQYF TGTGCCAGCAGCTTAGGATCGGGCTACGAGCAGTACTTC
NA TRBJ1-3 TRBV6-5 NA CASSSGGNTIYF TGTGCCAGCAGTTCCGGTGGAAACACCATATATTTT
NA TRBJ1-5 TRBV29-1 NA CSVESTGDQPQHF TGCAGCGTTGAGTCCACGGGGGATCAGCCCCAGCATTTT
TRBD1 TRBJ1-1 TRBV18 NA CASSGTGSEAFF TGTGCCAGCTCAGGGACAGGCTCTGAAGCTTTCTTT
NA TRBJ1-2 TRBV6-1 NA CASSEQWAGESGYTF TGTGCCAGCAGTGAACAGTGGGCAGGGGAGAGTGGCTACACCTTC
NA TRBJ1-2 TRBV5-6 NA CASSLDAQINYGYTF TGTGCCAGCAGCTTGGATGCCCAGATAAACTATGGCTACACCTTC
TRBD1 TRBJ1-5 TRBV6-9 NA CASSWGQGGQPQHF TGTGCCAGCAGTTGGGGACAGGGGGGTCAGCCCCAGCATTTT
TRBD1 TRBJ2-7 TRBV29-1 NA CSVERGNRDRGGYEQYF TGCAGCGTTGAAAGGGGAAACCGGGACAGGGGAGGTTACGAGCAGTACTTC
NA TRBJ1-1 TRBV4-1 NA CASSQTRQGFTEAFF TGCGCCAGCAGCCAGACCCGGCAGGGTTTTACTGAAGCTTTCTTT
NA TRBJ2-7 TRBV7-9 NA CASSLDRTYEQYF TGTGCCAGCAGCTTGGACAGAACCTACGAGCAGTACTTC
TRBD2 TRBJ2-7 TRBV6-1 NA CASSGSGRGDEQYF TGTGCCAGCAGTGGTAGCGGGAGAGGTGACGAGCAGTACTTC
TRBD2 TRBJ2-1 TRBV28 NA CASSPGGAATYNEQFF TGTGCCAGCAGCCCGGGGGGGGCCGCGACCTACAATGAGCAGTTCTTC
TRBD2 TRBJ2-5 TRBV28 NA CASSITSGVETQYF TGTGCCAGCAGCATTACTAGCGGGGTAGAGACCCAGTACTTC
TRBD2 TRBJ2-7 TRBV7-9 NA CASSLGVAGLGEQYF TGTGCCAGCAGCTTAGGGGTAGCGGGACTAGGCGAGCAGTACTTC
TRBD1 TRBJ2-6 TRBV5-4 NA CASSPWTGAPGANVLTF TGTGCCAGCAGCCCATGGACAGGGGCGCCTGGGGCCAACGTCCTGACTTTC
TRBD1 TRBJ1-1 TRBV5-1 NA CASRPTGGFTTEAFF TGCGCCAGCAGGCCGACAGGGGGATTTACCACTGAAGCTTTCTTT
TRBD2 TRBJ2-3 TRBV27 NA CASSPRPGLTDTQYF TGTGCCAGCAGTCCCCGCCCGGGACTAACAGATACGCAGTATTTT
TRBD1 TRBJ1-5 TRBV6-1 NA CASSEKIRRTGGNQPQHF TGTGCCAGCAGTGAAAAGATTAGGCGAACAGGGGGGAATCAGCCCCAGCATTTT
NA TRBJ2-7 TRBV4-1 few CASSLPRTGESYEQYF TGCGCCAGCAGCCTCCCTAGGACGGGGGAATCCTACGAGCAGTACTTC
TRBD2 TRBJ2-7 TRBV9 NA CASSVGTSGNEQYF TGTGCCAGCAGCGTAGGGACTAGCGGGAACGAGCAGTACTTC
NA TRBJ1-1 TRBV4-1 NA CASSQEAAGGRVTEAFF TGCGCCAGCAGCCAAGAGGCAGCGGGGGGGAGGGTCACTGAAGCTTTCTTT
TRBD1 TRBJ2-3 TRBV5-4 NA CASSPPPGQGPDTQYF TGTGCCAGCAGCCCCCCACCGGGACAGGGTCCAGATACGCAGTATTTT